This T cell receptor (beta chain) was found in a study of Ad26.COV2.S vaccination and SARS-CoV-2 variants. Study-wide context: The vaccine Ad26.COV2.S was put into the muscle once, or twice with 56 days between.

General study results and limits: With respect to non-spike TCR breadth, vaccine and placebo recipients were similar.

The protocol was immunoSEQ multiplex PCR, while the TCRdb copy is restricted to in-frame clones and leaves out a portion. The data hold about 330,000 clones, with 90% observed a single time. Treatment specified: about 20 received Ad26.COV2.S at low or high dose, single or two shots; roughly five received placebo; per-sample allocation not given. Specimens were obtained on day 63 following the first vaccine or placebo injection. Concerning this clone itself: Its cognate antigen is unknown.

This CDR3 has 13 amino acids. Germline CDR1 LNHDA, CDR2 SQIVND (reference sequence). The J segment lost 7 bases and the V segment lost 8 bases, leaving 9 bases of the junction unmatched. The receptor was derived from a person between 18 and 59 years old who received the Ad26.COV2.S COVID-19 vaccine or a placebo. The sequencing here drew on peripheral blood, taken in a trial of Ad26.COV2.S vaccine versus placebo. V is TRBV19 and J is TRBJ1-1, with TRBD1 matching over 8 bases. CDR3 loop: CASDRGPINEAFF. As DNA, the CDR3 is TGTGCCAGTGACAGGGGACCAATTAATGAAGCTTTCTTT.